The 27 T cell receptor beta chains below were found in one sample sequenced in a study of vaccination and CD4 T cells after COVID-19. These receptors' targets are unknown. Scientists ran DNA taken from cultured CD4+ T cells through the Oncomine TCR Beta short-read assay for sequencing. TCRdb re-derived calls from the PCR reads in MiXCR, one entry per CDR3 protein. The table has about 15,000 distinct CDR3 sequences, around 48% seen once. As to treatment: roughly 11-day PBMC culture with coronavirus spike peptide pools or control peptides (ViraFEST assay). The sequenced sample was CD4+ T cells from blood, cultured in vitro, obtained before SARS-CoV-2 vaccination. These TCRs come from a human donor who had recovered from COVID-19.

The chain couples TRBV28 to TRBJ1-1; D is unresolved. The CDR3 contains 15 residues. V lost 10 bases and J 0 bases, leaving 18 bases between the germline ends. Germline CDR1 is MDHEN and CDR2 is SYDVKM. Here the CDR3 reads CATSARRAMNTEAFF. CDR3 in DNA: TGTGCCACCTCAGCAAGACGTGCGATGAACACTGAAGCTTTCTTT.

V is TRBV6-1 and J is TRBJ2-2, with D uncertain. V gave up 6 bases and J gave up 7 bases, with 9 bases separating them. CDR1 and CDR2 (germline): MNHNS, SASEGT. The CDR3 extends over 12 amino acids. The CDR3 nucleotides are TGTGCCAGCAGCCAGTTTGACGGGGAGCTGTTTTTT. It specifies CASSQFDGELFF.

The chain has TRBV21-1 and TRBJ2-5. TRBV21-1 is marked as a pseudogene. The CDR3 length is 10 residues. The CDR3 DNA reads as TGTGCCAGCAGCCTTGAGACCCAGTACTTC. Its protein product is CASSLETQYF.

This chain links TRBV5-8 with TRBJ2-3, with a weak D call TRBD1 (5 bases). The CDR3 covers 15 residues. V lost 0 bases and J lost 3, with 11 bases in between. In germline, CDR1 is SGHTS, CDR2 YDEGEE. The CDR3 is CASSLEFKGTDTQYF. In nucleotides, the CDR3 is TGTGCCAGCAGCTTGGAGTTTAAGGGGACAGATACGCAGTATTTT.

In its sample, this clonotype was seen a few times. This chain uses TRBV28 with TRBJ2-7, with unresolved D. Germline lookup yields CDR1 MDHEN and CDR2 SYDVKM. Trimming stripped 6 bases from V and 1 base from J, with 10 bases between. The CDR3 is 13 amino acids. CDR3 DNA sequence: TGTGCCAGCAGCCCCTGGAATTCCTACGAGCAGTACTTC. Translated, it gives CASSPWNSYEQYF. The variable domain in full, completed from reference TRBV28 and TRBJ2-7, reads DVKVTQSSRYLVKRTGEKVFLECVQDMDHENMFWYRQDPGLGLRLIYFSYDVKMKEKGDIPEGYSVSREKKERFSLILESASTNQTSMYLCASSPWNSYEQYFGPGTRLTVT.

This clonotype was seen a handful of times. The rearrangement uses TRBV25-1 and TRBJ2-7, with D maybe TRBD1 (6 bases). Per germline, CDR1 MGHDK and CDR2 SYGVNS. This CDR3 contains 13 residues. V lost 2 bases and J 1 base, leaving 6 bases between the germline ends. This CDR3 is CASSEQGSYEQYF. The CDR3, as DNA: TGTGCCAGCAGTGAACAGGGGTCCTACGAGCAGTACTTC.

This clonotype has only a few counts. The chain joins TRBV6-2 or TRBV6-3 to TRBJ2-2; 12 nucleotides align to TRBD2. This CDR3 region has 18 residues. Germline V gene lookup returns CDR1 MNHEY and CDR2 SVGEGT. V dropped 4 bases and J dropped 4; count of bases not matched to a gene: 10. CDR3 DNA sequence: TGTGCCAGCAGTTCCTTGACTAGCGGGAGACTTAGCACCGGGGAGCTGTTTTTT. It is translated as CASSSLTSGRLSTGELFF.

The chain uses TRBV20-1 and TRBJ1-6; D gene unclear. This CDR3 is built from 12 residues. The V and J ends lost 0 bases and 11 bases respectively, with 8 bases between them. Per the germline V gene, CDR1 is DFQATT and CDR2 is SNEGSKA (reference sequence). The CDR3 sequence: CSARDAVAPLHF. The CDR3 DNA sequence: TGCAGTGCTAGAGATGCCGTTGCACCCCTCCACTTT.

In DNA, the CDR3 is TGTGCCAGCAGTGGGCTAGCACCATACAATGAGCAGTTCTTC. Its protein product is CASSGLAPYNEQFF. V usage is TRBV2 and J usage is TRBJ2-1; D might be TRBD2 (5 bases). CDR1 and CDR2 from the germline V gene are SNHLY and FYNNEI. V was trimmed by 4 bases and J by 4 bases, leaving 11 bases between them. This CDR3 has 14 amino acids.

This clonotype was detected a few times. CDR3 region: CASRGDRGNYEQYF. The CDR3 DNA reads TGTGCCAGCAGGGGGGACAGGGGCAACTACGAGCAGTACTTC. V and J are TRBV25-1 and TRBJ2-7; TRBD1 agrees at 10 bases. This CDR3 contains 14 residues. With 6 bases clipped from V and 3 bases from J, the junction kept 5 bases outside the gene matches. Per the germline V gene, CDR1 is MGHDK and CDR2 is SYGVNS.

The gene calls are TRBV6-1 and TRBJ1-1; D call uncertain. The length of the CDR3 is 14 residues. The germline CDR1 and CDR2 sequences are MNHNS and SASEGT. V lost 5 bases, J lost 8 bases, and 18 bases lay in between. The DNA of the CDR3 is TGTGCCAGCAGTCGATCCTCGCCCCGCTCCGAAGCTTTCTTT. It yields the protein CASSRSSPRSEAFF.

V gene TRBV2 combines with J gene TRBJ1-1; D uncertain. CDR1 SNHLY and CDR2 FYNNEI come from the germline V gene. The CDR3 is 11 amino acids. The germline V and J ends were trimmed by 4 bases and 8 bases, with 8 bases remaining between them. The CDR3 nucleotides are TGTGCCAGCAGTGTCAGCGGCGAAGCTTTCTTT. This encodes CASSVSGEAFF.

This clonotype came up a few times. The chain uses TRBV6-4 and TRBJ2-6; D is perhaps TRBD2 (5 bases). Trimming pared 2 bases from V and 0 bases from J, leaving 5 bases between. In germline, CDR1 is MRHNA, CDR2 SNTAGT. The CDR3 length is 15 residues. The CDR3 is CASSDTSSGANVLTF. The CDR3 DNA reads TGTGCCAGCAGTGACACTAGCTCTGGGGCCAACGTCCTGACTTTC.

This sequence joins TRBV6-1 and TRBJ1-1; no definite D call. The V end lost 6 bases, the J end lost 1 base, and 12 bases lay between the germline ends. The CDR3 runs 14 residues. Germline values: CDR1 MNHNS, CDR2 SASEGT. The DNA of the CDR3 is TGTGCCAGCAGGTGGACCGGAGCGAACACTGAAGCTTTCTTT. Translation gives CASRWTGANTEAFF.

The J gene is TRBJ2-5, the V gene TRBV7-2, with D unresolved. Germline assignment: CDR1 SGHTA and CDR2 FQGNSA. This CDR3 comprises 15 residues. V was shortened by 5 bases and J by 3 bases, with 16 bases between the two germline ends. DNA for the CDR3: TGTGCCAGCAGCACGGGTGTTAGGGCTGAAGAGACCCAGTACTTC. Its protein product is CASSTGVRAEETQYF.

This clonotype occurred once. This chain uses TRBV19 with TRBJ1-2; maybe TRBD1 (5 bases). The CDR3 spans 15 residues. The germline CDR1 and CDR2 sequences are LNHDA and SQIVND (reference sequence). V gave up 6 bases and J gave up 9 bases, with 23 bases separating them. This chain's CDR3 is CASRRDGTELWSYTF. The CDR3 bases are TGTGCCAGTAGGAGAGATGGGACCGAGCTATGGAGCTACACCTTC.

The J gene is TRBJ2-2, the V gene TRBV7-2, with D perhaps TRBD1 (5 bases). Germline V lookup: CDR1 SGHTA, CDR2 FQGNSA. V was trimmed by 2 bases and J by 5 bases, leaving 9 bases between them. The CDR3 has 14 amino acids. CDR3 loop: CASSLRGRTGELFF. The DNA of the CDR3 is TGTGCCAGCAGCTTAAGGGGAAGGACCGGGGAGCTGTTTTTT.

The chain links TRBV12-3 or TRBV12-4 to TRBJ2-5, with no clear D. V lost 2 bases, J lost 3 bases, and 4 bases lay in between. The CDR3 loop spans 12 amino acids. CDR3 protein: CASSLFKETQYF. The CDR3 DNA reads as TGTGCCAGCAGTTTATTCAAAGAGACCCAGTACTTC.

This chain connects TRBV15 to TRBJ2-7, with 8 bases that match TRBD2. V trimming: 2 bases; J trimming: 0 bases; junction bases outside the gene matches: 12. Germline loops: CDR1 LNHNV, CDR2 YYDKDF (reference sequence). This CDR3 region has 18 residues. CDR3: CATSRQWGAGESSYEQYF. The CDR3 bases are TGTGCCACCAGCAGACAATGGGGAGCGGGAGAGAGCTCCTACGAGCAGTACTTC.

The chain uses TRBV6-5 and TRBJ1-5; weak D call: TRBD1 (5 bases). The CDR3 totals 14 residues. Trimming shortened V by 3 bases and J by 2 bases, and 8 bases separated the two germline ends. CDR1 MNHEY and CDR2 SVGAGI come from the germline V gene. The CDR3 region is CASSYGGGNQPQHF. The CDR3 DNA follows: TGTGCCAGCAGTTATGGGGGGGGCAATCAGCCCCAGCATTTT.

The CDR3 sequence is CASTIGTGETGELFF. The CDR3 DNA is TGTGCCAGTACCATTGGGACAGGGGAAACCGGGGAGCTGTTTTTT. This chain uses TRBV19 with TRBJ2-2; 10 bases are shared with TRBD1. This CDR3 has 15 residues. Germline V gene data show CDR1 as LNHDA and CDR2 as SQIVND (reference sequence). V lost 7 bases, J lost 5 bases, and 7 bases stayed unmatched.

V and J are TRBV19 and TRBJ1-5; no firm D call. CDR3 length: 15 residues. Trimming left V 7 bases short and J 2 bases short, with 15 bases between. From germline, CDR1 is LNHDA and CDR2 SQIVND (reference sequence). CDR3 amino acids: CASKGALWGNQPQHF. The CDR3 DNA sequence: TGTGCCAGTAAGGGCGCCTTATGGGGCAATCAGCCCCAGCATTTT.

The genes are TRBV6-1 and TRBJ1-5, with TRBD1 matching over 7 bases. The CDR3 is 13 residues long. Looked up from germline, CDR1 is MNHNS and CDR2 is SASEGT. V shed 6 bases and J 2 bases; nucleotides not matched to a gene: 1. CDR3 region: CASSRGGNQPQHF. The CDR3 DNA reads as TGTGCCAGCAGCAGGGGGGGCAATCAGCCCCAGCATTTT.

A few counts support this clonotype. This chain joins TRBV20-1 and TRBJ1-2; D remains unclear. Trimming removed 4 bases from V and 2 bases from J, with 8 bases in between. Germline assignment: CDR1 DFQATT and CDR2 SNEGSKA (reference sequence). This CDR3 is built from 12 residues. CDR3 sequence (DNA): TGCAGTGCTACCGACAAGAACTATGGCTACACCTTC. Protein product: CSATDKNYGYTF.

This clonotype was picked up a small number of times. The J gene is TRBJ1-2, the V gene TRBV18, with unresolved D. Germline CDR1 is KGHSH and CDR2 is LQKENI. This CDR3 is 14 amino acids long. V was pared by 1 base and J by 2 bases, with 8 bases between. In DNA, the CDR3 is TGTGCCAGCTCACCACAGGGAGCCAACTATGGCTACACCTTC. This sequence encodes CASSPQGANYGYTF.

This clonotype is a singleton in its sample. J is TRBJ2-1 and V is TRBV19, with D perhaps matching TRBD1 (7 bases). V was trimmed by 6 bases and J by 5 bases, leaving 11 bases between them. This CDR3 comprises 13 residues. Germline V lookup: CDR1 LNHDA, CDR2 SQIVND (reference sequence). CDR3 in amino acids: CASSLRGDNEQFF. CDR3 in DNA: TGTGCCAGTAGCCTCAGGGGGGACAATGAGCAGTTCTTC.

This clonotype was recorded a few times. The V and J genes are TRBV20-1 and TRBJ1-1; D uncertain. The germline V and J ends were trimmed by 3 bases and 1 base, with 6 bases remaining between them. The V gene's germline CDR1 is DFQATT and CDR2 SNEGSKA (reference sequence). This CDR3 contains 12 residues. In nucleotides, the CDR3 is TGCAGTGCTAGCCAGAGGAACACTGAAGCTTTCTTT. It is translated as CSASQRNTEAFF.